This TCR beta chain is drawn from a study of cytomegalovirus exposure and HLA in healthy donors. Study context: In an earlier analysis, 95 million to 140 million unique TCR beta sequences were found from about 190 million T cells. Around 78 million unique TCR sequences came from HLA-typed donors in an early release.

Notes on the study in general: Reports described diagnosis of cytomegalovirus status by the classifier as highly specific and sensitive.

As for this clone: The antigen is not known.

The study ran its PCR with 60 Vbeta and 13 Jbeta primers. The authors' processing: Later, an analysis found tens of millions of unique TCR beta chains, and 9.5 million to 11 million of these were shared. Data came from immunoSEQ multiplex PCR; TCRdb stores just in-frame clones and leaves some out. The V and J calls and clone size come from that table; D and trimming were worked out from the DNA. The table lists just over 150,000 clones, 86% of them singletons. The trim removed 6 bases at V and 3 bases at J, leaving 8 bases unmatched. The germline V gene encodes CDR1 MNHNS and CDR2 SASEGT. CDR3 length: 15 amino acids.

Specimen: PBMCs. V usage is TRBV6-1 and J usage is TRBJ1-5; 7 nucleotides line up with TRBD1. The clonotype comes from a woman aged 18-29 years in good health and CMV-seronegative. CDR3 residues: CASRPRQGFNQPQHF. The DNA for the CDR3 is TGTGCCAGCAGACCTCGACAGGGTTTCAATCAGCCCCAGCATTTT.